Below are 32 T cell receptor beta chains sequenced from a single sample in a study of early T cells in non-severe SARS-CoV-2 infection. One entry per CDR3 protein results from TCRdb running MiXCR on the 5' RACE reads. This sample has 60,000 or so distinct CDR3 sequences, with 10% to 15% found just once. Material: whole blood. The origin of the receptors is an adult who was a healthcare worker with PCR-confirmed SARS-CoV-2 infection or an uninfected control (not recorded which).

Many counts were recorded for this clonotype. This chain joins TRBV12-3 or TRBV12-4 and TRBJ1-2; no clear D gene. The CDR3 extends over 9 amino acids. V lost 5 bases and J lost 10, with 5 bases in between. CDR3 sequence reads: CASSPPYTF. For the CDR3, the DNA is TGTGCCAGCAGTCCTCCCTACACCTTC.

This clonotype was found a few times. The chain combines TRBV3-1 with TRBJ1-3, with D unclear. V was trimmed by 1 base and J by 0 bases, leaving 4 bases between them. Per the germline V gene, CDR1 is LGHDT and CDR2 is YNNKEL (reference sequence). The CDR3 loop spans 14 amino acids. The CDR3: CASSQGPSGNTIYF. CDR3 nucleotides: TGTGCCAGCAGCCAAGGGCCCTCTGGAAACACCATATATTTT.

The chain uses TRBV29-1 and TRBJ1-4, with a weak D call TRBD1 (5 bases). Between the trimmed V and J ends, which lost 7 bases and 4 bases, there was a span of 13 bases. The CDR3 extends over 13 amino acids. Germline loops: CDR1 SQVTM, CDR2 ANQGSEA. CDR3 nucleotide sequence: TGCAGCGCTGCAGGGCAGTTTAATGAAAAACTGTTTTTT. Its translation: CSAAGQFNEKLFF.

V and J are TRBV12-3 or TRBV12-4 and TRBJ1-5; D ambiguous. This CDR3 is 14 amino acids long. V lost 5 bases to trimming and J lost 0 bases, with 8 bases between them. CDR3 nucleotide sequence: TGTGCCAGCAGTAGGACTCATAGCAATCAGCCCCAGCATTTT. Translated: CASSRTHSNQPQHF.

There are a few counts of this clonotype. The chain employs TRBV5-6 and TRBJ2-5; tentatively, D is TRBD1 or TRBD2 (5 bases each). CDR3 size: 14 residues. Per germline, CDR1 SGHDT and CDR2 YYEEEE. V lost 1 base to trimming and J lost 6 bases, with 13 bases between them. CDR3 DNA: TGTGCCAGCAGCTTGTATTTTGGGGGAAAGACCCAGTACTTC. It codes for CASSLYFGGKTQYF.

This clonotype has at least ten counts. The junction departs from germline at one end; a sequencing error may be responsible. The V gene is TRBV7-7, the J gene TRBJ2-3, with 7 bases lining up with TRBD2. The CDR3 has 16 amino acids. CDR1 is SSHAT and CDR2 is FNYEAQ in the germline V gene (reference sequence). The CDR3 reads CASSLAPSGTTDTQYF. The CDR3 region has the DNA TGTGCTAGCAGCTTAGCTCCTAGCGGCACCACAGATACGCAGTATTTT.

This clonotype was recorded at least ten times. CDR3 sequence: CASSPPVGQGGSGYTF. CDR3 in DNA: TGTGCCAGCAGTCCCCCAGTGGGGCAGGGAGGGAGTGGCTACACCTTC. The chain uses TRBV27 and TRBJ1-2; TRBD1 is a possible D gene (5 bases). The CDR3 covers 16 residues. The germline V gene encodes CDR1 MNHEY and CDR2 SMNVEV (reference sequence). V was trimmed by 5 bases and J by 7 bases, leaving 23 bases between them.

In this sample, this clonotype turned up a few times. CDR3 in DNA: TGTGCCAGCAGCTTGCACTCGGGCCTGTCAACGCTTGAGCAGTTCTTC. Its translation is CASSLHSGLSTLEQFF. This sequence joins TRBV7-2 and TRBJ2-1; no firm D call. Trimming took 3 bases from V and 9 from J, leaving 21 bases between them. Per the germline V gene, CDR1 is SGHTA and CDR2 is FQGNSA. The CDR3 extends over 16 amino acids. Supplemented by reference TRBV7-2 and TRBJ2-1, the full variable domain reads GAGVSQSPSNKVTEKGKDVELRCDPISGHTALYWYRQSLGQGLEFLIYFQGNSAPDKSGLPSDRFSAERTGGSVSTLTIQRTQQEDSAVYLCASSLHSGLSTLEQFFGPGTRLTVL.

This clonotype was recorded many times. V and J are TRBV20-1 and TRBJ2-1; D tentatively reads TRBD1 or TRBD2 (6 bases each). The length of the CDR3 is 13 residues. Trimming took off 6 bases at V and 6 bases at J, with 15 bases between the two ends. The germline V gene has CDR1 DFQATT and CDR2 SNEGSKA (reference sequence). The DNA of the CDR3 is TGCAGTGCCCGCCCGGGGGCAGGCAATGAGCAGTTCTTC. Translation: CSARPGAGNEQFF.

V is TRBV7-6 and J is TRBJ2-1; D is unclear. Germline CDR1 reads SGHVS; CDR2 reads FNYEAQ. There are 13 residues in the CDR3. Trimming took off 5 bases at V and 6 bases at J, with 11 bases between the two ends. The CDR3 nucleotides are TGTGCCAGCAGCCCAATGGGTAGCAATGAGCAGTTCTTC. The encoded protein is CASSPMGSNEQFF.

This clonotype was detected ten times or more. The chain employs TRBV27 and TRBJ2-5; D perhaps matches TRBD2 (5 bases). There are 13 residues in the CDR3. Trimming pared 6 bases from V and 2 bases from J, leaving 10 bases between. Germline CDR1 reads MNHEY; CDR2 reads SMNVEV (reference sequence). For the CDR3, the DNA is TGTGCCAGCAGACTAGACCGACAAGAGACCCAGTACTTC. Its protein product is CASRLDRQETQYF.

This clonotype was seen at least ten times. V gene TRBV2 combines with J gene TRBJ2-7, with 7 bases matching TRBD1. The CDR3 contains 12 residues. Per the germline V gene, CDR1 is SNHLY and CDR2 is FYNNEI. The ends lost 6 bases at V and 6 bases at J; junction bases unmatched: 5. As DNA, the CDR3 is TGTGCCAGCAGCGATCACAGGGGCGAGCAGTACTTC. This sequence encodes CASSDHRGEQYF.

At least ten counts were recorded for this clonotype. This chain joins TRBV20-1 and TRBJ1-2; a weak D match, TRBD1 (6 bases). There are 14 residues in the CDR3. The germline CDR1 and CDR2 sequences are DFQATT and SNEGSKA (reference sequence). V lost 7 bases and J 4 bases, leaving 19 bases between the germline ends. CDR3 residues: CSGRGRGASYGYTF. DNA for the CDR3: TGCAGTGGCAGGGGCCGGGGCGCAAGCTATGGCTACACCTTC.

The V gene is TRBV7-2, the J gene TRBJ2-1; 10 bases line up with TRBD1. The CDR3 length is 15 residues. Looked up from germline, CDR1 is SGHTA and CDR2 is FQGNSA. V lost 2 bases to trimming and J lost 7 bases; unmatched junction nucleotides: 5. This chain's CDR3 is CASSLSSGQGNEQFF. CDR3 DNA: TGTGCCAGCAGCTTATCCTCGGGACAGGGGAATGAGCAGTTCTTC.

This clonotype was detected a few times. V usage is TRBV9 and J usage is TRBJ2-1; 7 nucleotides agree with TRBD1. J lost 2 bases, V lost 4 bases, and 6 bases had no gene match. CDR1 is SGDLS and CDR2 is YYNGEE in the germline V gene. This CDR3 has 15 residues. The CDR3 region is CASSPPQGAYNEQFF. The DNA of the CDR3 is TGTGCCAGCAGCCCTCCGCAGGGGGCCTACAATGAGCAGTTCTTC.

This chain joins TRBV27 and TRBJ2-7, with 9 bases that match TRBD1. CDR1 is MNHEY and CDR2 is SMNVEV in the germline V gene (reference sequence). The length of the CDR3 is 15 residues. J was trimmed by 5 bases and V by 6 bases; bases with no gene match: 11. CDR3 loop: CASRLIGQGKDEQYF. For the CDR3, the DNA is TGTGCCAGCAGATTAATCGGACAGGGGAAGGACGAGCAGTACTTC.

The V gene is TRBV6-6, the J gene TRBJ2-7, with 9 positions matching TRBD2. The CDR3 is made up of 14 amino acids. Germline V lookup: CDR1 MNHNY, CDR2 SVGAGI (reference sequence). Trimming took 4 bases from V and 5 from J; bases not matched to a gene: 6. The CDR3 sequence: CASSWLGLADEQYF. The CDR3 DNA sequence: TGTGCCAGCAGTTGGCTGGGACTAGCCGACGAGCAGTACTTC.

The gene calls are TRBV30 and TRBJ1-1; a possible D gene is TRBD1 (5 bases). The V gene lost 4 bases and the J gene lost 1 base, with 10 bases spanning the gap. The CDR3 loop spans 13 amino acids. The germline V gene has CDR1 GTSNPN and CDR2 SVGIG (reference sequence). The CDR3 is CAWKGRPNTEAFF. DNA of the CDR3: TGTGCCTGGAAGGGACGGCCGAACACTGAAGCTTTCTTT.

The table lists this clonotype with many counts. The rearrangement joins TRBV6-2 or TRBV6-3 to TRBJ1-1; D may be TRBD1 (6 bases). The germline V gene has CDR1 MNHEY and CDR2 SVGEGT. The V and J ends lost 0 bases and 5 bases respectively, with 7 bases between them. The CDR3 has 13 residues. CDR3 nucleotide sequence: TGTGCCAGCAGTTACTCGGACAGAACTGAAGCTTTCTTT. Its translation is CASSYSDRTEAFF.

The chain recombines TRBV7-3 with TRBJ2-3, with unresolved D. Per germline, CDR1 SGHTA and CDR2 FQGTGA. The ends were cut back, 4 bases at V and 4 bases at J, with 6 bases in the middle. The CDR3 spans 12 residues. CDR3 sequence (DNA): TGTGCCAGCAGCTCACCGTCAGATACGCAGTATTTT. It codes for CASSSPSDTQYF.

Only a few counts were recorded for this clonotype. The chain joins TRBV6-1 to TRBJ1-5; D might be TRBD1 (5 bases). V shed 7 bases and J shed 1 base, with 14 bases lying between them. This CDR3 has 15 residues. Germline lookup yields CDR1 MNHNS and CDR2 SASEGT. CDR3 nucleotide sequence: TGTGCCAGCACCCTACCCGGGGCGAGCAATCAGCCCCAGCATTTT. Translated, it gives CASTLPGASNQPQHF.

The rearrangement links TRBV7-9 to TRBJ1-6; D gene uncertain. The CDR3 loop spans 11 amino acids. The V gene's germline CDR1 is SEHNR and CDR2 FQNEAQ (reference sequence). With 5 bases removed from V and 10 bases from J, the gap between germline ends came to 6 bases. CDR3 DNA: TGTGCCAGCAGCGCTAAGTCACCCCTCCACTTT. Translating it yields CASSAKSPLHF.

The CDR3 reads CASTSTGTGGYEQYF. CDR3 nucleotides: TGTGCCAGCACATCAACCGGGACAGGGGGCTACGAGCAGTACTTC. The V gene is TRBV28, the J gene TRBJ2-7; the match to TRBD1 covers 11 bases. The CDR3 loop spans 15 amino acids. The trim removed 7 bases at V and 3 bases at J, leaving 8 bases unmatched. The V gene's germline CDR1 is MDHEN and CDR2 SYDVKM.

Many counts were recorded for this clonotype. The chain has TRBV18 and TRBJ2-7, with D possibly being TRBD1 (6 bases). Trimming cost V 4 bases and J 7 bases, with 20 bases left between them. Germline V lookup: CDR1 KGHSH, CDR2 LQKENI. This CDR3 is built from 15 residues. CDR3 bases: TGTGCCAGCTCACTCGTGGACAGCTCCTTGGGGGAGCAGTACTTC. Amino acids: CASSLVDSSLGEQYF.

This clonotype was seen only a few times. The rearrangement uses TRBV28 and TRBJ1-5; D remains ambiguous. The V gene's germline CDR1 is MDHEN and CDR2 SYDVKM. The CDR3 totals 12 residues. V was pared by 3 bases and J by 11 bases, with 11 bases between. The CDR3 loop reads CASSLEGRAQHF. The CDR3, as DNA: TGTGCCAGCAGTTTGGAAGGCCGGGCCCAGCATTTT.

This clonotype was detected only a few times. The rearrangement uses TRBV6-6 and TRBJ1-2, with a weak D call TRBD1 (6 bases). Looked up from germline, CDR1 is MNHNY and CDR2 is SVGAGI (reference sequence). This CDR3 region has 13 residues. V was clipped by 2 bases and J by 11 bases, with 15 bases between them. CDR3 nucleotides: TGTGCCAGCAGTTACGGGGGCGAGTACGGATACACCTTC. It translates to CASSYGGEYGYTF.

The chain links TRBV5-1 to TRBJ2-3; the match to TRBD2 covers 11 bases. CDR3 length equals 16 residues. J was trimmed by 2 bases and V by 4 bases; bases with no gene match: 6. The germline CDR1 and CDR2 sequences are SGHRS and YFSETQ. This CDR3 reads CASSVRLAGNTDTQYF. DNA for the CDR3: TGCGCCAGCAGCGTACGACTAGCGGGAAACACAGATACGCAGTATTTT.

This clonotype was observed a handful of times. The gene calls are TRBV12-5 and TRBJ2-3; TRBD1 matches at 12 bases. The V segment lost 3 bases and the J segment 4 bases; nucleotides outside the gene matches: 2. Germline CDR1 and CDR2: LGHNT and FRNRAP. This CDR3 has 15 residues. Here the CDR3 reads CASGLGTGGADTQYF. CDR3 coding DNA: TGTGCTAGTGGTTTAGGGACAGGGGGCGCAGATACGCAGTATTTT.

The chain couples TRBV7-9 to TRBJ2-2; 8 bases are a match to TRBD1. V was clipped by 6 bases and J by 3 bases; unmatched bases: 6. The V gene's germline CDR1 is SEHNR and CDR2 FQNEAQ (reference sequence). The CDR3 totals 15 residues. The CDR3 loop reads CASRRTGRDTGELFF. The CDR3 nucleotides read TGTGCCAGCAGGCGGACAGGGAGAGACACCGGGGAGCTGTTTTTT. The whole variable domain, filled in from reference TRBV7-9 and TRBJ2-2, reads DTGVSQNPRHKITKRGQNVTFRCDPISEHNRLYWYRQTLGQGPEFLTYFQNEAQLEKSRLLSDRFSAERPKGSFSTLEIQRTEQGDSAMYLCASRRTGRDTGELFFGEGSRLTVL.

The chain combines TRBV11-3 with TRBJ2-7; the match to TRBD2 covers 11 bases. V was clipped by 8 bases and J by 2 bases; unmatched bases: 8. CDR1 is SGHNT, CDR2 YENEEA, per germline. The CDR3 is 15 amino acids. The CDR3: CASQTSGNLPYEQYF. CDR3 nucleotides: TGTGCCAGCCAGACTAGCGGGAACCTACCCTACGAGCAGTACTTC.

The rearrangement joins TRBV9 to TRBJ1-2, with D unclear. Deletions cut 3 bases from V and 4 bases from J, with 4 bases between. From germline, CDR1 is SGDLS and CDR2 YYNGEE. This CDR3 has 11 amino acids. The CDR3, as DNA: TGTGCCAGCAGCGGAGCCTATGGCTACACCTTC. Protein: CASSGAYGYTF.

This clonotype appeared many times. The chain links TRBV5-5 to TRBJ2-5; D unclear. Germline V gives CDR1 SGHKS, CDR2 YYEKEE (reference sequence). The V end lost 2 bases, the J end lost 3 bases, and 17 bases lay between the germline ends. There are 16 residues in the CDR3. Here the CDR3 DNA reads TGTGCCAGCAGCTTTGTCCCTGCCGTAGGCGAAGAGACCCAGTACTTC. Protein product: CASSFVPAVGEETQYF.